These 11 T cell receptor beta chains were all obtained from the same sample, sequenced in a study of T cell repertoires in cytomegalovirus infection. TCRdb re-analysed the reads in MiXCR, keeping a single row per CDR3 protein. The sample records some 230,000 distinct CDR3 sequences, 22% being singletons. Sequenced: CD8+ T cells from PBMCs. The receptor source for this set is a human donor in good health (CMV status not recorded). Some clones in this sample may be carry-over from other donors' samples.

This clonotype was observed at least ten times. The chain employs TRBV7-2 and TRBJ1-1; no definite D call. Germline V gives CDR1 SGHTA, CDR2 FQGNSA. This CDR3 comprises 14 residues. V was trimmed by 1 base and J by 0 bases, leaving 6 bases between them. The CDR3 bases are TGTGCCAGCAGCTTAGGCGACTTGAACACTGAAGCTTTCTTT. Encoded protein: CASSLGDLNTEAFF. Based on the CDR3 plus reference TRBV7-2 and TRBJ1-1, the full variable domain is GAGVSQSPSNKVTEKGKDVELRCDPISGHTALYWYRQSLGQGLEFLIYFQGNSAPDKSGLPSDRFSAERTGGSVSTLTIQRTQQEDSAVYLCASSLGDLNTEAFFGQGTRLTVV.

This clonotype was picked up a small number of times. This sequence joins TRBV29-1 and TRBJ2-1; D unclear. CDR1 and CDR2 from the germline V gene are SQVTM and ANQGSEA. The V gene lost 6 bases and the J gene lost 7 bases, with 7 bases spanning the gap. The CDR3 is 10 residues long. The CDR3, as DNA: TGCAGCGTCTTACGGAATGAGCAGTTCTTC. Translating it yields CSVLRNEQFF.

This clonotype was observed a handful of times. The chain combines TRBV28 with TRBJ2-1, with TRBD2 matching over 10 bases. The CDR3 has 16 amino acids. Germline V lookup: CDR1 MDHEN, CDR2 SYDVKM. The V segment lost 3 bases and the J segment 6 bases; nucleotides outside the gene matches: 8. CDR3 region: CASSLPSGGAGNEQFF. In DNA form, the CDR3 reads TGTGCCAGCAGTTTGCCCAGCGGGGGGGCCGGCAATGAGCAGTTCTTC.

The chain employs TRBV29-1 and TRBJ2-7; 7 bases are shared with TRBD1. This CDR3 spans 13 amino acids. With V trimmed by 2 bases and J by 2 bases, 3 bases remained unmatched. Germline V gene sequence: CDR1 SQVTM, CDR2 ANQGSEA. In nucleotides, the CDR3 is TGCAGCGTTGAATCAGGGACAGCCTACGAGCAGTACTTC. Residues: CSVESGTAYEQYF.

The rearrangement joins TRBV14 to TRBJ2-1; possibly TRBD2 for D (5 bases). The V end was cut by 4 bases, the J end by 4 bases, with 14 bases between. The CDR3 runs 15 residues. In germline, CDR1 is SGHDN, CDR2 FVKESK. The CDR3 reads CASSRNIARYNEQFF. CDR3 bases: TGTGCCAGCAGCCGCAATATAGCGCGATACAATGAGCAGTTCTTC.

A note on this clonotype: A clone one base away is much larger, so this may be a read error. The CDR3 region has the DNA TGTGCCAACAGTTACTCGTGGCGCGCAGGGCTGAACACCGGGGAGCTGTTTTTT. It yields the protein CANSYSWRAGLNTGELFF. This chain connects TRBV6-6 to TRBJ2-2; perhaps TRBD1 as D (5 bases). The CDR3 totals 18 residues. Germline V CDR1 and CDR2: MNHNY, SVGAGI (reference sequence).

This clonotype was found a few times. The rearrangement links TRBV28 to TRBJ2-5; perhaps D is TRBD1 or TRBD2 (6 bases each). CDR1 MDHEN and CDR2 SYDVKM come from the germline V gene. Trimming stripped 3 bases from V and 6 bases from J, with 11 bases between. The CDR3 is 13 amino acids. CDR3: CASSLEGGKTQYF. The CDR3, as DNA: TGTGCCAGCAGTTTGGAAGGGGGGAAGACCCAGTACTTC.

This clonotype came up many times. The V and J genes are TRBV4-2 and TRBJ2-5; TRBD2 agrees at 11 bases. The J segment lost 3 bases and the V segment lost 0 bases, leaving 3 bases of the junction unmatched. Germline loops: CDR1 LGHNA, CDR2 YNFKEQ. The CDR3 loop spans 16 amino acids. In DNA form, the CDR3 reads TGTGCCAGCAGCCAAGAAGGTAGCGGGGGGGAAGAGACCCAGTACTTC. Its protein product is CASSQEGSGGEETQYF.

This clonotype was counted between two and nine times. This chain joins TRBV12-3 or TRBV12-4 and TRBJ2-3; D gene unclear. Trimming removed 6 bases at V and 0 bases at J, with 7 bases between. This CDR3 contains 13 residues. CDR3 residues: CASRPPSTDTQYF. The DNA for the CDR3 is TGTGCCAGCAGGCCCCCTAGCACAGATACGCAGTATTTT.

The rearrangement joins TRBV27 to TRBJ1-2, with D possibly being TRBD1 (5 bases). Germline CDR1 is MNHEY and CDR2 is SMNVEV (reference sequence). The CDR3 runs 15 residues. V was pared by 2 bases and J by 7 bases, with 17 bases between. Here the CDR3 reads CASSLQGIETAGYTF. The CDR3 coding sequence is TGTGCCAGCAGTTTACAGGGAATCGAAACTGCTGGCTACACCTTC.

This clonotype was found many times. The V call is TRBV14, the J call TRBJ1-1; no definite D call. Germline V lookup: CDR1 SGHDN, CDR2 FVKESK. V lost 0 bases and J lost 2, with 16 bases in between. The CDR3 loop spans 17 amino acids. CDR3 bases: TGTGCCAGCAGCCAAGAAGGTTGGGTCGGGGTAAACACTGAAGCTTTCTTT. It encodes CASSQEGWVGVNTEAFF.